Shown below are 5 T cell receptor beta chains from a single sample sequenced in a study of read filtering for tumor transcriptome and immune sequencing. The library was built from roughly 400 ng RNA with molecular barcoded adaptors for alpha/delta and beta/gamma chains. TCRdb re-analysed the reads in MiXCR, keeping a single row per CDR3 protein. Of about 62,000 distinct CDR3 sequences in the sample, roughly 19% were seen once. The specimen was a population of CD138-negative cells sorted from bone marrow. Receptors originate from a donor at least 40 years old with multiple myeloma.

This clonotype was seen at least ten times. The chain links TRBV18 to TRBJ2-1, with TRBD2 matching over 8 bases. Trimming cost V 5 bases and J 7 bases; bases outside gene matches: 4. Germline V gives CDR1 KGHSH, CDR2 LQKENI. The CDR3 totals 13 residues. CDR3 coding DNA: TGTGCCAGCTCAGGCGGGGGGCCTAATGAGCAGTTCTTC. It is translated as CASSGGGPNEQFF.

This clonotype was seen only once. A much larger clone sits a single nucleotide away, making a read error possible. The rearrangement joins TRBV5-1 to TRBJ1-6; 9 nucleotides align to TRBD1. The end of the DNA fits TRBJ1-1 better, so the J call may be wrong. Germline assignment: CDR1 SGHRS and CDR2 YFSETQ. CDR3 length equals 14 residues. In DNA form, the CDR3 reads TGCGCCAGCAGCCTAGGGACAGGGTCCTTTGAAGCTTTCTTT. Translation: CASSLGTGSFEAFF.

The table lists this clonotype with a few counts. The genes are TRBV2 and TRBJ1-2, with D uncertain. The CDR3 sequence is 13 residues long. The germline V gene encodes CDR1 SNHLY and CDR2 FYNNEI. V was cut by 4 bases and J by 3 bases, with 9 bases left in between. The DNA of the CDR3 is TGTGCCAGCAGTGCTAACGGATACTATGGCTACACCTTC. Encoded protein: CASSANGYYGYTF.

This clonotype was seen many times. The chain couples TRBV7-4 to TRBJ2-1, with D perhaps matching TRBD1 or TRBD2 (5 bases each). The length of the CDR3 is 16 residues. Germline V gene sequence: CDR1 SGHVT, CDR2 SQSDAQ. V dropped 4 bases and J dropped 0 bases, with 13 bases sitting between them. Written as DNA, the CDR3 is TGTGCCAGCAGCTCGTCCGGGACGAACTCCTACAATGAGCAGTTCTTC. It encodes CASSSSGTNSYNEQFF.

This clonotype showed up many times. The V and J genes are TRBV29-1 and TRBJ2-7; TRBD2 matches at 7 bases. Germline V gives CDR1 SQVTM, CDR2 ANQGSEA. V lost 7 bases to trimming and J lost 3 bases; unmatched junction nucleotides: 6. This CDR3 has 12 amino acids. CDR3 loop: CSATTSSYEQYF. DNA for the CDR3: TGCAGCGCTACGACTAGCAGCTACGAGCAGTACTTC.